These 28 T cell receptor beta chains came from one sample sequenced in a study of T cell responses to AZD1222 COVID-19 vaccine. The data were produced by immunoSEQ multiplex PCR, yet TCRdb's version contains in-frame clones alone and is incomplete. The sample yields 84,000 or so clones, approximately 86% seen once. The sequencing used peripheral blood, collected on day 0 of AZD1222 vaccination. These receptors all come from an adult in good health.

The rearrangement links TRBV7-9 to TRBJ2-7, with D tentatively TRBD1 (8 bases). V was shortened by 3 bases and J by 2 bases, with 14 bases between the two germline ends. Per germline, CDR1 SEHNR and CDR2 FQNEAQ (reference sequence). This CDR3 is built from 15 residues. The CDR3, as DNA: TGTGCCAGCAGCTTCGGACAGGGAGGGACCTACGAGCAGTACTTC. It specifies CASSFGQGGTYEQYF. Full variable domain (rest looked up from reference TRBV7-9 and TRBJ2-7): DTGVSQNPRHKITKRGQNVTFRCDPISEHNRLYWYRQTLGQGPEFLTYFQNEAQLEKSRLLSDRFSAERPKGSFSTLEIQRTEQGDSAMYLCASSFGQGGTYEQYFGPGTRLTVT.

As concerns this clone: The sample has other DNA sequences that encode this CDR3 too. The chain couples TRBV7-3 to TRBJ2-3; D ambiguous. Germline V gene lookup returns CDR1 SGHTA and CDR2 FQGTGA. Trimming cost V 5 bases and J 1 base, with 7 bases left between them. The CDR3 totals 13 residues. CDR3 amino acids: CASSPPGTDTQYF. The CDR3 DNA follows: TGTGCCAGCAGCCCTCCGGGCACAGATACGCAGTATTTT.

The chain links TRBV6-6 to TRBJ1-1; D not certain. Germline V gene sequence: CDR1 MNHNY, CDR2 SVGAGI (reference sequence). The V end was cut by 2 bases, the J end by 4 bases, with 11 bases between. This CDR3 is built from 14 residues. The CDR3 DNA reads as TGTGCCAGCAGTTACGTTATAAGAAGCACTGAAGCTTTCTTT. Its translation is CASSYVIRSTEAFF.

This chain uses TRBV4-3 with TRBJ2-7; 7 nucleotides line up with TRBD1. Germline values: CDR1 LGHNA, CDR2 YSLEER. CDR3 length: 16 residues. The junction had 7 bases not matched to a gene; V was cut back by 2 bases and J by 0 bases. The chain's CDR3 is CASSQTMDRSSYEQYF. In DNA, the CDR3 is TGCGCCAGCAGCCAAACCATGGACAGGAGCTCCTACGAGCAGTACTTC.

The V and J genes are TRBV2 and TRBJ1-1; D remains ambiguous. The germline gives CDR1 SNHLY, CDR2 FYNNEI. Trimming pared 2 bases from V and 9 bases from J, leaving 10 bases between. The CDR3 runs to 12 residues. CDR3 bases: TGTGCCAGCAGTGAAAGTGCAGGAAAAGCTTTCTTT. Protein: CASSESAGKAFF.

This chain joins TRBV28 and TRBJ1-3, with no clear D. This CDR3 is 14 amino acids long. The germline CDR1 and CDR2 sequences are MDHEN and SYDVKM. Trimming pared 5 bases from V and 0 bases from J, leaving 8 bases between. CDR3 residues: CASSPTHSGNTIYF. CDR3 bases: TGTGCCAGCAGTCCTACCCACTCTGGAAACACCATATATTTT. Full variable domain (missing parts from reference TRBV28 and TRBJ1-3): DVKVTQSSRYLVKRTGEKVFLECVQDMDHENMFWYRQDPGLGLRLIYFSYDVKMKEKGDIPEGYSVSREKKERFSLILESASTNQTSMYLCASSPTHSGNTIYFGEGSWLTVV.

This clone was seen a single time. This rearrangement joins TRBV21-1 to TRBJ1-5. TRBV21-1 is designated a pseudogene. The CDR3 sequence is 17 residues long. The CDR3 coding sequence is TGTGCCAGCAGCACCCTGTTTGGCAGCCGGAGCAATCAGCCCCAGCATTTT. Protein sequence: CASSTLFGSRSNQPQHF.

V gene TRBV3-1 (or the pseudogene TRBV3-2) combines with J gene TRBJ1-5; D may be TRBD1 (6 bases). Trimming removed 3 bases from V and 6 bases from J, with 15 bases in between. Germline CDR1 LGHDT, CDR2 YNNKEL (reference sequence). CDR3 length: 15 amino acids. The CDR3 coding sequence is TGTGCCAGCAGCCAGGATGTAACAGGGAGTCAGCCCCAGCATTTT. Its protein product is CASSQDVTGSQPQHF.

This rearrangement joins TRBV28 to TRBJ1-1, with TRBD1 identical over 8 bases. The J segment lost 1 base and the V segment lost 2 bases, leaving 3 bases of the junction unmatched. There are 15 residues in the CDR3. The germline gives CDR1 MDHEN, CDR2 SYDVKM. As DNA, the CDR3 is TGTGCCAGCAGTTTACAGGGGGCTTGGAACACTGAAGCTTTCTTT. It translates to CASSLQGAWNTEAFF.

The rearrangement joins TRBV11-2 to TRBJ2-7, with a weak D call TRBD1 (7 bases). Trimming removed 5 bases at V and 1 base at J, with 18 bases between. Germline V gene sequence: CDR1 SGHAT, CDR2 FQNNGV. The CDR3 runs 16 residues. The CDR3 sequence: CASSQLRGRGSYEQYF. The DNA of the CDR3 is TGTGCCAGCAGCCAGCTTAGGGGGCGGGGTTCCTACGAGCAGTACTTC.

This chain links TRBV4-3 with TRBJ2-1; D tentatively reads TRBD1 or TRBD2 (5 bases each). The CDR3 runs 14 residues. Trimming removed 1 base at V and 5 bases at J, with 9 bases between. The germline gives CDR1 LGHNA, CDR2 YSLEER. The CDR3 bases are TGCGCCAGCAGCCAAGGGGACCAAGACAATGAGCAGTTCTTC. Translating gives CASSQGDQDNEQFF.

This chain connects TRBV11-2 to TRBJ2-5; D not certain. With 1 base removed from V and 7 bases from J, the gap between germline ends came to 10 bases. This CDR3 comprises 13 residues. From germline, CDR1 is SGHAT and CDR2 FQNNGV. The CDR3 DNA reads TGTGCCAGCAGCTTAGTCGGCCCGGGGACCCAGTACTTC. This sequence encodes CASSLVGPGTQYF.

The rearrangement uses TRBV4-1 and TRBJ2-7, with no clear D. Germline CDR1 is MGHRA and CDR2 is YSYEKL. V gave up 0 bases and J gave up 4 bases, with 10 bases separating them. The CDR3 loop spans 14 amino acids. DNA for the CDR3: TGCGCCAGCAGCCAAGATGGGCCCAGGTACGAGCAGTACTTC. Encoded protein: CASSQDGPRYEQYF.

The chain links TRBV19 to TRBJ2-2, with D unclear. Germline CDR1 LNHDA, CDR2 SQIVND (reference sequence). The V end was cut by 7 bases, the J end by 4 bases, with 13 bases between. The CDR3 totals 14 residues. DNA for the CDR3: TGTGCCAGTAAACAGTTTAGTGGCACCGGGGAGCTGTTTTTT. It is translated as CASKQFSGTGELFF.

This chain joins TRBV19 and TRBJ1-2; D is undetermined. The CDR3 is 13 residues long. V was clipped by 2 bases and J by 13 bases, with 17 bases between them. Germline V lookup: CDR1 LNHDA, CDR2 SQIVND (reference sequence). As DNA, the CDR3 is TGTGCCAGTAGTATAAATTATTCTGGACCTTGCACCTTC. It encodes CASSINYSGPCTF.

This clone was seen only a few times. The chain uses TRBV5-8 and TRBJ1-4, with D perhaps matching TRBD1 (5 bases). Germline lookup yields CDR1 SGHTS and CDR2 YDEGEE. The V gene lost 8 bases and the J gene lost 8 bases, with 16 bases spanning the gap. The CDR3 is made up of 13 amino acids. The CDR3 reads CASSPLRGEKLFF. The CDR3 DNA is TGTGCCAGTAGTCCGCTAAGGGGCGAAAAACTGTTTTTT.

This chain links TRBV15 with TRBJ2-7; 9 nucleotides agree with TRBD1. The CDR3 has 18 amino acids. CDR1 LNHNV and CDR2 YYDKDF come from the germline V gene (reference sequence). J was trimmed by 1 base and V by 5 bases; bases with no gene match: 15. The CDR3 region has the DNA TGTGCCACCAGCCCTTCCTCCCGGGACAGGGAGCCTTCCTACGAGCAGTACTTC. This codes for CATSPSSRDREPSYEQYF.

CDR3 nucleotide sequence: TGTGCCAGCAGGCGGGACAGGGAGAACACTGAAGCTTTCTTT. Its protein is CASRRDRENTEAFF. The V and J genes are TRBV6-4 and TRBJ1-1; 9 bases line up with TRBD1. The CDR3 consists of 14 residues. The ends lost 6 bases at V and 1 base at J; junction bases unmatched: 3. CDR1 and CDR2 from the germline V gene are MRHNA and SNTAGT.

The chain combines TRBV28 with TRBJ1-5; D may be TRBD1 (5 bases). The ends were cut back, 4 bases at V and 6 bases at J, with 10 bases in the middle. Looked up from germline, CDR1 is MDHEN and CDR2 is SYDVKM. This CDR3 comprises 13 residues. The CDR3 DNA reads TGTGCCAGCAGTTCGGACATCTCTCAGCCCCAGCATTTT. Protein: CASSSDISQPQHF. Supplemented by reference TRBV28 and TRBJ1-5, the full variable domain reads DVKVTQSSRYLVKRTGEKVFLECVQDMDHENMFWYRQDPGLGLRLIYFSYDVKMKEKGDIPEGYSVSREKKERFSLILESASTNQTSMYLCASSSDISQPQHFGDGTRLSIL.

J is TRBJ1-6 and V is TRBV7-2; D not certain. This CDR3 is built from 13 residues. V was trimmed by 0 bases and J by 8 bases, leaving 5 bases between them. Looked up from germline, CDR1 is SGHTA and CDR2 is FQGNSA. The CDR3 nucleotides are TGTGCCAGCAGCTTAGCCGTCCATTCACCCCTCCACTTT. It is translated as CASSLAVHSPLHF. Drawing the rest from reference TRBV7-2 and TRBJ1-6, the complete variable domain is GAGVSQSPSNKVTEKGKDVELRCDPISGHTALYWYRQSLGQGLEFLIYFQGNSAPDKSGLPSDRFSAERTGGSVSTLTIQRTQQEDSAVYLCASSLAVHSPLHFGNGTRLTVT.

The J gene is TRBJ2-3, the V gene TRBV6-5; D uncertain. The CDR3 consists of 13 residues. The V gene lost 6 bases and the J gene lost 2 bases, with 9 bases spanning the gap. Germline lookup yields CDR1 MNHEY and CDR2 SVGAGI. Here the CDR3 reads CASRYAPTDTQYF. CDR3 bases: TGTGCCAGCAGGTACGCGCCCACAGATACGCAGTATTTT.

The chain couples TRBV7-2 to TRBJ2-3; D possibly corresponds to TRBD2 (6 bases). V lost 5 bases and J lost 6, with 18 bases in between. Germline V gives CDR1 SGHTA, CDR2 FQGNSA. The CDR3 contains 15 residues. Here the CDR3 DNA reads TGTGCCAGCAGCGCCGGGGGACCCCTGTCCGATACGCAGTATTTT. Translation: CASSAGGPLSDTQYF.

V and J are TRBV7-6 and TRBJ1-5; TRBD1 matches 9 bases. The junction had 7 bases not matched to a gene; V was cut back by 5 bases and J by 5 bases. The length of the CDR3 is 15 residues. CDR1 SGHVS and CDR2 FNYEAQ come from the germline V gene. The DNA for the CDR3 is TGTGCCAGCAGCCTACAGGGGGCTGCGGATCAGCCCCAGCATTTT. Protein sequence: CASSLQGAADQPQHF.

The rearrangement uses TRBV10-1 and TRBJ1-4, with a weak D call TRBD1 (6 bases). V lost 7 bases and J 7 bases, leaving 19 bases between the germline ends. The CDR3 runs to 15 residues. CDR1 WNHNN and CDR2 SYGVQD come from the germline V gene (reference sequence). The CDR3 loop reads CASKISNREGEKLFF. The CDR3 DNA sequence: TGCGCCAGCAAAATTTCAAACAGGGAGGGTGAAAAACTGTTTTTT.

This chain links TRBV4-3 with TRBJ2-2; TRBD1 aligns across 7 bases. This CDR3 has 18 residues. V dropped 0 bases and J dropped 3; count of bases not matched to a gene: 10. Germline CDR1 and CDR2: LGHNA and YSLEER. CDR3 in amino acids: CASSQDEGLTGDTGELFF. DNA for the CDR3: TGCGCCAGCAGCCAAGATGAGGGCCTTACAGGGGACACCGGGGAGCTGTTTTTT.

The chain joins TRBV18 to TRBJ2-1; D might be TRBD2 (6 bases). Germline CDR1 reads KGHSH; CDR2 reads LQKENI. Trimming shortened V by 3 bases and J by 7 bases, and 16 bases separated the two germline ends. This CDR3 spans 15 amino acids. The CDR3 bases are TGTGCCAGCTCACCCCTAGCGCCAACTGTGAATGAGCAGTTCTTC. Translating gives CASSPLAPTVNEQFF.

The J gene is TRBJ1-1, the V gene TRBV13; 9 nucleotides match TRBD1. J was trimmed by 1 base and V by 4 bases; bases with no gene match: 4. CDR3 length: 15 amino acids. Germline loops: CDR1 PRHDT, CDR2 FYEKMQ (reference sequence). DNA for the CDR3: TGTGCCAGCAGCTCCACGGACAGGGGGAACACTGAAGCTTTCTTT. Protein: CASSSTDRGNTEAFF.

The rearrangement joins TRBV9 to TRBJ1-2; 11 bases map to TRBD1. Germline values: CDR1 SGDLS, CDR2 YYNGEE. The junction had 5 bases not matched to a gene; V was cut back by 3 bases and J by 4 bases. The CDR3 is made up of 15 amino acids. The CDR3, as DNA: TGTGCCAGCAGCGCGCGGGGACAGGGGGGCTATGGCTACACCTTC. This translates into CASSARGQGGYGYTF. Filled out from reference TRBV9 and TRBJ1-2, the complete variable domain reads DSGVTQTPKHLITATGQRVTLRCSPRSGDLSVYWYQQSLDQGLQFLIQYYNGEERAKGNILERFSAQQFPDLHSELNLSSLELGDSALYFCASSARGQGGYGYTFGSGTRLTVV.